This T cell receptor beta chain appears in the sequencing data of a study of shared clonotypes between healthy human individuals. Notes on the study in general: Memory subsets generally showed lower estimated richness than naive subsets. Generation of non-shared clonotypes was less probable than generation of clonotypes shared by all four donors.

As to this clone: The target antigen is unknown.

Assay: immunoSEQ multiplex PCR; the TCRdb copy retains only in-frame clones and omits some. The sample holds roughly 600,000 clones; nearly 98% are singletons and the top ten take 0.3%. Only CD45RO-negative cells positively selected for CCR7 counted as naive CD8 cells, so terminally differentiated effector memory CD45RA+ cells were excluded. Germline CDR1 is SGHDT and CDR2 is YYEEEE. The CDR3 totals 12 residues. Trimming removed 4 bases at V and 7 bases at J, with 9 bases between. The sequence was obtained from a man aged 25 to 40 in good health. The rearrangement links TRBV5-6 to TRBJ2-1, with D hard to call. Material for sequencing was naive CD8+ T cells sorted from blood. The CDR3 sequence is CASSPGDNEQFF. The CDR3 bases are TGTGCCAGCAGCCCGGGTGATAATGAGCAGTTCTTC.